This TCR beta chain came from a study of cytomegalovirus exposure and HLA in healthy donors. On this clone itself: Its matching antigen is unknown.

The CDR3 runs to 13 residues. The germline gives CDR1 LNHDA, CDR2 SQIVND (reference sequence). The V gene lost 1 base and the J gene lost 0 bases, with 3 bases spanning the gap. With 60 Vbeta and 13 Jbeta primers, the PCR was carried out. Profiling relied on immunoSEQ multiplex PCR, and the TCRdb table lists in-frame clones only, not all of them. Among tens of thousands of clones, 60% to 85% were seen once, and the ten largest hold 4.5%. Regarding the study as a whole: Most TCR sequences were uncommon, yet certain public TCRs appeared in many donors. Per a prior analysis, the majority of TCR beta V segments were productive roughly 87% or roughly 30% of the time. In a later analysis, V- and J-gene trimming of beta chains associated with a DCLRE1C missense variant, replicated independently.

This clonotype originated in a man aged 40-49 years in good health and CMV-seronegative. J is TRBJ1-1 and V is TRBV19; D gene uncertain. Sequencing was done on a sample of PBMCs. CDR3 in DNA: TGTGCCAGTAGTATAGGAGTGAACACTGAAGCTTTCTTT. Protein product: CASSIGVNTEAFF.